This entry describes one T cell receptor beta chain. The source of the sample is a study of neoadjuvant anti-PD-1 for oral cavity cancer. Sequencing used immunoSEQ multiplex PCR; TCRdb keeps in-frame clones, though not all of them. The data contain 12,000 to 15,000 clones, 50% to 65% of them singletons. The CDR3 loop spans 15 amino acids. V was shortened by 6 bases and J by 5 bases, with 19 bases between the two germline ends. Germline CDR1 reads MNHEY; CDR2 reads SMNVEV (reference sequence). The TCR sequence derives from a person aged 40 to 85 with oral cavity squamous cell carcinoma. The V and J genes are TRBV27 and TRBJ1-2; D might be TRBD1 (6 bases). The source was PBMCs, collected before nivolumab (anti-PD-1) treatment. The CDR3 here is CASSFERGAGYGYTF. CDR3 DNA sequence: TGTGCCAGCAGCTTCGAGCGGGGGGCGGGGTATGGCTACACCTTC.